This passage covers 27 T cell receptor beta chains from one sample sequenced in a study of molecular identifiers for immune sequencing clone quantification. One entry per CDR3 protein, called by TCRdb with MiXCR from the PCR reads. The profile shows over 600,000 distinct CDR3 sequences, 15% to 20% of them singletons. The source material was naive CD8+ T cells from blood, with Jurkat cell RNA spiked in. Subset noted: FACS-sorted CD8+CD4-CCR7+CD45RA+ naive T cells. The receptors originated from a human donor in good health. Some libraries in this study had Jurkat cell RNA spiked in.

The sample holds a few counts of this clonotype. This sequence may be a read error, since a much larger clone differs from it by one base. The chain joins TRBV28 to TRBJ2-3, with 7 positions matching TRBD1. The V gene's germline CDR1 is MDHEN and CDR2 SYDVKM. The V and J ends lost 11 bases and 4 bases, in that order; junction bases with no gene match: 12. This CDR3 has 14 amino acids. The CDR3 DNA reads TGTGCCGGCAAAAGGGGGCAGGCGTCAGATACGCAGTATTTT. It yields the protein CAGKRGQASDTQYF.

This clonotype has just a few counts. V usage is TRBV28 and J usage is TRBJ2-7, with TRBD1 identical over 9 bases. Germline V gives CDR1 MDHEN, CDR2 SYDVKM. Losses at the gene ends were 10 bases for V and 2 bases for J; bases not matched to a gene: 6. CDR3 length: 13 amino acids. DNA for the CDR3: TGTGCCACCAGGACAGGGGTCACCTACGAGCAGTACTTC. It specifies CATRTGVTYEQYF.

This clonotype was picked up many times. The limits of the CDR3 on the DNA are not certain, so only TCRdb's listed CDR3 is given. The gene calls are TRBV12-3 or TRBV12-4 and TRBJ2-3; the table gives TRBD2 as D, unverified against the DNA. From its first to its last residue, the CDR3 has 16 amino acids. CDR3 residues: CASSSSTSGRTDTQYF.

This clonotype was seen many times. V is TRBV9 and J is TRBJ2-2; D gene uncertain. The V end was cut by 2 bases, the J end by 7 bases, with 15 bases between. The length of the CDR3 is 15 residues. CDR1 SGDLS and CDR2 YYNGEE come from the germline V gene. This CDR3 reads CASSVFALGGGELFF. The CDR3 region has the DNA TGTGCCAGCAGCGTTTTTGCCCTAGGCGGCGGGGAGCTGTTTTTT.

Only a few counts were recorded for this clonotype. The rearrangement joins TRBV9 to TRBJ2-5; D remains ambiguous. V was shortened by 0 bases and J by 5 bases, with 14 bases between the two germline ends. Per the germline V gene, CDR1 is SGDLS and CDR2 is YYNGEE. The CDR3 contains 15 residues. The chain's CDR3 is CASSVGSVIGETQYF. DNA for the CDR3: TGTGCCAGCAGCGTAGGATCTGTCATTGGGGAGACCCAGTACTTC.

As regards this clonotype: A read error is possible here, since a much larger clone lies one base away. The chain employs TRBV7-8 and TRBJ2-1; D gene unclear. Germline values: CDR1 SGHVS, CDR2 FQNEAQ. This CDR3 spans 14 amino acids. DNA of the CDR3: TGTGCCAGCAGCTTAGCGTCTTCCTACTATGAGCAGTTCTTC. Protein: CASSLASSYYEQFF.

The chain has TRBV6-5 and TRBJ1-5, with D perhaps TRBD1 (5 bases). With 2 bases removed from V and 4 bases from J, the gap between germline ends came to 15 bases. The CDR3 is 16 amino acids. The germline V gene encodes CDR1 MNHEY and CDR2 SVGAGI. Here the CDR3 reads CASSYLGASLNQPQHF. The CDR3 bases are TGTGCCAGCAGTTACCTCGGGGCCTCTCTTAATCAGCCCCAGCATTTT.

This clonotype appeared many times. This rearrangement joins TRBV5-6 to TRBJ1-6; D is uncertain. The germline gives CDR1 SGHDT, CDR2 YYEEEE. Trimming stripped 4 bases from V and 2 bases from J, with 10 bases between. The CDR3 covers 15 residues. The CDR3 DNA reads TGTGCCAGCAGCCTAGGGCGGGCCTATAATTCACCCCTCCACTTT. It encodes CASSLGRAYNSPLHF.

There are a few counts of this clonotype. This chain connects TRBV12-3 or TRBV12-4 to TRBJ2-5; the D call may be TRBD1 or TRBD2 (5 bases each). V was clipped by 7 bases and J by 3 bases, with 24 bases between them. There are 17 residues in the CDR3. The CDR3 loop is CASKELKYGTGEETQYF. CDR3 bases: TGTGCCAGCAAAGAGTTAAAGTATGGGACCGGTGAAGAGACCCAGTACTTC.

This clonotype was detected many times. The rearrangement joins TRBV3-1 to TRBJ1-5, with D unresolved. This CDR3 is 12 amino acids long. Trimming removed 0 bases at V and 5 bases at J, with 2 bases between. Germline loops: CDR1 LGHDT, CDR2 YNNKEL (reference sequence). As DNA, the CDR3 is TGTGCCAGCAGCCAAGAGGATCAGCCCCAGCATTTT. Its translation: CASSQEDQPQHF.

This clonotype has more than one count but fewer than ten. This chain connects TRBV4-1 to TRBJ1-1; D may be TRBD1 (6 bases). V was clipped by 4 bases and J by 0 bases, with 12 bases between them. Germline V gene data show CDR1 as MGHRA and CDR2 as YSYEKL. This CDR3 is built from 15 residues. The CDR3 nucleotides read TGCGCCAGCAGCCCAGTGGGGACATTGAACACTGAAGCTTTCTTT. Translating gives CASSPVGTLNTEAFF.

In its sample, this clonotype was seen many times. The chain's CDR3 is CASSWGSSGANVLTF. The CDR3 region has the DNA TGTGCCAGCAGCTGGGGGAGCTCTGGGGCCAACGTCCTGACTTTC. The rearrangement joins TRBV5-6 to TRBJ2-6; D possibly uses TRBD1 or TRBD2 (5 bases each). Germline V gene data show CDR1 as SGHDT and CDR2 as YYEEEE. The CDR3 runs 15 residues. V was pared by 3 bases and J by 0 bases, with 7 bases between.

With regard to this clonotype: Since a much larger clone is just one base distant, this may be a read error. The chain joins TRBV28 to TRBJ2-7; no firm D call. Germline lookup yields CDR1 MDHEN and CDR2 SYDVKM. This CDR3 spans 15 amino acids. V was pared by 6 bases and J by 0 bases, with 15 bases between. The DNA for the CDR3 is TGTGCCAGCAGAGCACGTCATCTGAGCTCCTACGAGCAGTACTTC. Translation: CASRARHLSSYEQYF.

This clonotype was observed a few times. At one end, the junction sequence differs from germline, possibly due to a read error. This sequence joins TRBV3-1 and TRBJ2-2; the match to TRBD2 covers 10 bases. This CDR3 has 18 amino acids. Germline CDR1 is LGHDT and CDR2 is YNNKEL (reference sequence). This chain's CDR3 is CASSPRSGGVPNTGELCF. The CDR3 DNA reads TGTGCCAGCAGCCCCCGGAGCGGGGGGGTTCCGAACACCGGGGAGCTGTGTTTT.

This clonotype was counted ten times or more. The chain employs TRBV20-1 and TRBJ2-7; a possible D gene is TRBD2 (5 bases). This CDR3 has 13 amino acids. The germline CDR1 and CDR2 sequences are DFQATT and SNEGSKA (reference sequence). Trimming pared 5 bases from V and 3 bases from J, leaving 14 bases between. The CDR3 bases are TGCAGTGCTCCAAGCGGACCGATCTACGAGCAGTACTTC. This codes for CSAPSGPIYEQYF.

With regard to this clonotype: At one of its ends the junction is not consistent with the germline gene, which may arise from a read error. The chain is built from TRBV7-9 and TRBJ2-2; D might be TRBD2 (5 bases). From germline, CDR1 is SEHNR and CDR2 FQNEAQ (reference sequence). The CDR3 extends over 13 amino acids. For the CDR3, the DNA is TGTGCCAGCAGCTTCCCCAGTTCCGGGGAGCTGGTTTTT. Translation gives CASSFPSSGELVF.

This clonotype occurred many times. The chain recombines TRBV28 with TRBJ2-1; TRBD2 aligns across 14 bases. Germline V gene lookup returns CDR1 MDHEN and CDR2 SYDVKM. This CDR3 has 20 amino acids. V was pared by 1 base and J by 0 bases, with 8 bases of the junction left unmatched. The CDR3 region is CASSLYGTSGSESSYNEQFF. CDR3 DNA sequence: TGTGCCAGCAGTTTATACGGGACTAGCGGGAGCGAAAGCTCCTACAATGAGCAGTTCTTC. Variable domain in full (rest from reference TRBV28 and TRBJ2-1): DVKVTQSSRYLVKRTGEKVFLECVQDMDHENMFWYRQDPGLGLRLIYFSYDVKMKEKGDIPEGYSVSREKKERFSLILESASTNQTSMYLCASSLYGTSGSESSYNEQFFGPGTRLTVL.

Of note for this clonotype: At one of its ends the junction is not consistent with the germline gene, which may arise from a read error. The gene calls are TRBV15 and TRBJ2-1; TRBD2 might be the D (7 bases). CDR3 size: 15 residues. From germline, CDR1 is LNHNV and CDR2 YYDKDF (reference sequence). CDR3 sequence: CATSSGLGGSNERFF. In DNA form, the CDR3 reads TGTGCCACCAGCAGCGGACTAGGGGGGAGCAATGAGCGGTTCTTC.

This clonotype showed up many times. The germline gene is not matched at one end of the junction; a read error may be the cause. V usage is TRBV6-1 and J usage is TRBJ2-7; D gene unclear. CDR3 length: 12 amino acids. Germline CDR1 and CDR2: MNHNS and SASEGT. CDR3 nucleotides: TGCGCCAGCAGTGCCAGCTCCTACGAGCAGTACTTC. It specifies CASSASSYEQYF.

This clonotype was found many times. The genes are TRBV5-1 and TRBJ2-5; tentative D call: TRBD2 (6 bases). Germline loops: CDR1 SGHRS, CDR2 YFSETQ. V lost 1 base, J lost 3 bases, and 13 bases lay in between. The CDR3 extends over 15 amino acids. DNA of the CDR3: TGCGCCAGCAGCTTGACTAGCAGGCCAGAAGAGACCCAGTACTTC. Translated: CASSLTSRPEETQYF.

This rearrangement joins TRBV4-1 to TRBJ1-5; no reliable D call. Trimming removed 1 base at V and 4 bases at J, with 8 bases between. The CDR3 consists of 14 residues. Per the germline V gene, CDR1 is MGHRA and CDR2 is YSYEKL. The CDR3 bases are TGCGCCAGCAGCCAAGGCCAGTCGAATCAGCCCCAGCATTTT. Residues: CASSQGQSNQPQHF.

The table lists this clonotype with many counts. The chain links TRBV12-3 or TRBV12-4 to TRBJ1-5; D unresolved. Trimming pared 6 bases from V and 4 bases from J, leaving 16 bases between. The CDR3 spans 15 residues. The CDR3 reads CASSSGRITNQPQHF. The CDR3 nucleotides read TGTGCCAGCAGCTCCGGGAGAATTACTAATCAGCCCCAGCATTTT.

This clonotype has at least ten counts. This sequence joins TRBV29-1 and TRBJ2-5; TRBD2 matches 12 bases. After removal of 2 bases from V and 5 bases from J, the junction contained 6 bases not matched to a gene. The CDR3 extends over 15 amino acids. CDR1 SQVTM and CDR2 ANQGSEA come from the germline V gene. CDR3 in DNA: TGCAGCGTTGAACTAGCGGGGGGGCCGAGGGAGACCCAGTACTTC. This encodes CSVELAGGPRETQYF. Together with reference TRBV29-1 and TRBJ2-5, the CDR3 gives the full variable domain: SAVISQKPSRDICQRGTSLTIQCQVDSQVTMMFWYRQQPGQSLTLIATANQGSEATYESGFVIDKFPISRPNLTFSTLTVSNMSPEDSSIYLCSVELAGGPRETQYFGPGTRLLVL.

As for this clonotype: The junction shows a germline mismatch at one end, possibly a read error. The chain recombines TRBV4-1 with TRBJ2-3; the D gene is possibly TRBD1 (5 bases). This CDR3 is built from 12 residues. Per germline, CDR1 MGHRA and CDR2 YSYEKL. The DNA of the CDR3 is TGCGCCCGCAGCCAGGGCACAGATACGCAGTGTTTT. Its protein is CARSQGTDTQCF.

This clonotype was recorded many times. This rearrangement joins TRBV20-1 to TRBJ2-1; 12 bases line up with TRBD2. The V gene end was trimmed by 6 bases and the J gene end by 9 bases; junction bases not matched to a gene: 6. This CDR3 is 13 amino acids long. CDR1 and CDR2 (germline): DFQATT, SNEGSKA (reference sequence). As DNA, the CDR3 is TGCAGTGCAAAGACTAGCGGGAGTAGTGAGCAGTTCTTC. It codes for CSAKTSGSSEQFF.

This clonotype was seen repeatedly, ten times or more. The V call is TRBV4-1, the J call TRBJ1-5; D is ambiguous. Between the trimmed V and J ends, which lost 3 bases and 0 bases, there was a span of 9 bases. Germline assignment: CDR1 MGHRA and CDR2 YSYEKL. The CDR3 totals 15 residues. The CDR3 loop is CASSHARASNQPQHF. In DNA, the CDR3 is TGCGCCAGCAGCCACGCAAGAGCTAGCAATCAGCCCCAGCATTTT.

This clonotype occurred a few times. CDR3 sequence reads: CASSFAGAGELFF. CDR3 DNA sequence: TGTGCCAGCAGCTTTGCGGGTGCCGGGGAGCTGTTTTTT. The chain is built from TRBV5-4 and TRBJ2-2; D is possibly TRBD2 (5 bases). V was pared by 2 bases and J by 6 bases, with 8 bases between. Germline V gives CDR1 SGHNT, CDR2 YYREEE (reference sequence). This CDR3 contains 13 residues.